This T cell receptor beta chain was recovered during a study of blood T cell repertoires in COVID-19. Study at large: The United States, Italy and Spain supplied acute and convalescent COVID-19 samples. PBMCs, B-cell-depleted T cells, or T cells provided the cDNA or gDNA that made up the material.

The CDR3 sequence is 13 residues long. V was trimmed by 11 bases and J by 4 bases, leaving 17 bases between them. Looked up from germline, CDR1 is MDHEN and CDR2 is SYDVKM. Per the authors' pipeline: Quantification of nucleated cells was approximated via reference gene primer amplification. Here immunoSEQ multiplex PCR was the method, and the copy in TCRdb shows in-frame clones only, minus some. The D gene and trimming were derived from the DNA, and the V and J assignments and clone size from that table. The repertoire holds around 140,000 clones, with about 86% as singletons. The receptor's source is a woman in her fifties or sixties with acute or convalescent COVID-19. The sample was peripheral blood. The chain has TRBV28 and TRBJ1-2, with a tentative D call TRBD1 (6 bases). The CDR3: CAGSQGFGYGYTF. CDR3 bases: TGTGCCGGGTCACAGGGTTTTGGCTATGGCTACACCTTC.